These T cell receptor beta chains were read from a single sample in a study of blood T cell repertoires in COVID-19. The table came from immunoSEQ multiplex PCR; TCRdb's copy has only in-frame clones and leaves some out. The sample consists of about 97,000 clones, roughly nine tenths of them appearing once. Material: peripheral blood. These receptors all come from a man in his sixties with acute or convalescent COVID-19. CDR3s include the opening cysteine and the closing phenylalanine or tryptophan. A row's size may be missing; if present it is once, few, many or a size class.

len	abundance	j_gene	v_gene	CDR3aa
13	NA	TRBJ1-2	TRBV19	CASSMTGGYGYTF
15	NA	TRBJ1-1	TRBV9	CASSVEGRRNTEAFF
15	many	TRBJ2-5	TRBV7-9	CASSLGTGGTETQYF
14	once	TRBJ1-2	TRBV7-2	CASSVRDRSYGYTF
16	NA	TRBJ2-2	TRBV18	CASSPTGGRNTGELFF
14	NA	TRBJ1-1	TRBV11-2	CASSLEGLGGEAFF
13	NA	TRBJ1-6	TRBV7-9	CASSGQGDSPLHF
15	NA	TRBJ1-1	TRBV5-1	CASSPGQGSHTEAFF
13	NA	TRBJ1-5	TRBV6-4	CASSVLEGQPQHF
15	once	TRBJ2-1	TRBV9	CASSRTSGPSDEQFF